These T cell receptor beta chains were read from a single sample in a study of cytomegalovirus exposure and HLA in healthy donors. Method: immunoSEQ multiplex PCR; TCRdb's copy keeps in-frame clones and lacks some. The sample lists about 200,000 clones; roughly an eighth were seen once. The source material was PBMCs. All receptors derive from a man aged 50 or older in good health and CMV-seropositive. The CDR3 runs from the conserved cysteine through the conserved F or W. The D gene is left open where the match is weak. Size is omitted from some rows. Given values are once, few, many or a class for expanded clones.

size	D	length	V	J	DNA	CDR3
few	TRBD1	14	TRBV6-6	TRBJ2-4	TGTGCCAGCATAGGGACAGGGGCCAAAAACATTCAGTACTTC	CASIGTGAKNIQYF
-	TRBD2	13	TRBV12-5	TRBJ2-5	TGTGCTAGTGGTCAGGGGACTAGCGGTCCCCAGTACTTC	CASGQGTSGPQYF
few	-	13	TRBV6-6	TRBJ1-1	TGTGCCAGCAGTGGACACTCGAACACTGAAGCTTTCTTT	CASSGHSNTEAFF
few	-	12	TRBV29-1	TRBJ2-7	TGCAGCGTTGGCGCTTTGGCAGGGGAGCAGTACTTC	CSVGALAGEQYF
-	-	15	TRBV5-4	TRBJ2-3	TGTGCCAGCAGCGTCGGACAGACAAGCACAGATACGCAGTATTTT	CASSVGQTSTDTQYF
few	-	15	TRBV11-2	TRBJ1-4	TGTGCCAGCAGCTTCCGACAGTCTCAGGGCGAAAAACTGTTTTTT	CASSFRQSQGEKLFF
-	-	12	TRBV10-1	TRBJ2-3	TGCGCCAGCAGTGAGCCTCGAGATACGCAGTATTTT	CASSEPRDTQYF
-	-	14	TRBV4-1	TRBJ1-2	TGCGCCAGCAGCCAAGAATCCAGGGCCTATGGCTACACCTTC	CASSQESRAYGYTF
-	-	16	TRBV7-8	TRBJ2-5	TGTGCCAGCAGCTTAGAATGGTCGCGTGGAGGGGAGACCCAGTACTTC	CASSLEWSRGGETQYF
-	-	14	TRBV6-5	TRBJ1-4	TGTGCCAGCGGGGCGGCAGGACCCTCGGAAAAACTGTTTTTT	CASGAAGPSEKLFF
few	-	15	TRBV5-1	TRBJ2-1	TGCGCCAGCAGCCCGTGGACTCCCCCGGGGGATGAGCAGTTCTTC	CASSPWTPPGDEQFF
-	-	14	TRBV19	TRBJ1-5	TGTGCCAGTAGTGCCGACAGATTGAATCAGCCCCAGCATTTT	CASSADRLNQPQHF
few	-	16	TRBV6-1	TRBJ1-1	TGTGCCAGCAGTGAAAGGCTCGGGGTCATGAACACTGAAGCTTTCTTT	CASSERLGVMNTEAFF
-	TRBD1	14	TRBV6-5	TRBJ1-2	TGTGCCAGCAGTTATAGGGGACAGATGGACGGCTACACCTTC	CASSYRGQMDGYTF
few	-	14	TRBV11-1	TRBJ2-3	TGTGCCAGCAGCCTACTAGGCAAAGGAGATACGCAGTATTTT	CASSLLGKGDTQYF
few	TRBD1	15	TRBV7-2	TRBJ1-4	TGTGCCAGCAGCTTGACAGGGGGCGGGAGTGAAAAACTGTTTTTT	CASSLTGGGSEKLFF
few	-	15	TRBV27	TRBJ1-5	TGTGCCAGCAGTTTCTCAGTTTATAGCAATCAGCCCCAGCATTTT	CASSFSVYSNQPQHF
-	TRBD1	16	TRBV27	TRBJ1-2	TGTGCCAGCAGTTTACGGCTAACAGGGGGCAACTATGGCTACACCTTC	CASSLRLTGGNYGYTF
few	-	16	TRBV5-1	TRBJ1-1	TGCGCCAGCAGCTTGCAGGTCTCCGGGAGGGACACTGAAGCTTTCTTT	CASSLQVSGRDTEAFF
few	TRBD1	17	TRBV25-1	TRBJ1-6	TGTGCCAGCAGTGACCCGCGCGGGACAGAAATAAATTCACCCCTCCACTTT	CASSDPRGTEINSPLHF
-	TRBD1	16	TRBV10-3	TRBJ2-3	TGTGCCATCAGCCCGAACAGGGGACGGGGCACAGATACGCAGTATTTT	CAISPNRGRGTDTQYF
-	-	17	TRBV7-6	TRBJ2-6	TGTGCCAGCAGCTCCCGGGGAAGGATATCTGGGGCCAACGTCCTGACTTTC	CASSSRGRISGANVLTF
-	-	12	TRBV7-9	TRBJ1-1	TGTGCCAGCAGCTTAGAGGTCAGGGCGGCTTTCTTT	CASSLEVRAAFF
few	TRBD1	14	TRBV6-5	TRBJ2-7	TGTGCCAGCAGTAGGGGACAGGGGAAGTACGAGCAGTACTTC	CASSRGQGKYEQYF
few	-	13	TRBV11-3	TRBJ1-1	TGTGCCAGCAGCTTGGGGGCCCGTACGGAAGCTTTCTTT	CASSLGARTEAFF
-	TRBD1	13	TRBV10-1	TRBJ2-7	TGCGCCATCAACGGACAGGGAGTCTACGAGCAGTACTTC	CAINGQGVYEQYF
few	TRBD2	15	TRBV28	TRBJ2-4	TGTGCCAGCAGTCCCCTCGGGAGGGCCAAAAACATTCAGTACTTC	CASSPLGRAKNIQYF
few	-	15	TRBV6-4	TRBJ2-3	TGTGCCAGCAGTGACTCTCCAGCGAGCACAGATACGCAGTATTTT	CASSDSPASTDTQYF
-	TRBD1	15	TRBV15	TRBJ2-2	TGTGCCACCAGCAATCGACAGGGTCGGACCGGGGAGCTGTTTTTT	CATSNRQGRTGELFF
few	-	14	TRBV5-8	TRBJ1-2	TGTGCCAGCAGCCCCGGACACCTGAACTATGGCTACACCTTC	CASSPGHLNYGYTF
few	-	16	TRBV5-4	TRBJ1-2	TGTGCCAGCAGCTTGCCCCACAGGGTAGGGGGCTATGGCTACACCTTC	CASSLPHRVGGYGYTF
few	TRBD2	15	TRBV6-5	TRBJ2-7	TGTGCCAGCAGTCTAGCGGGGGCCACCTCCTACGAGCAGTACTTC	CASSLAGATSYEQYF
few	-	14	TRBV5-6	TRBJ1-3	TGTGCCAGCAGCTTGGGCGTCTCTGGAAACACCATATATTTT	CASSLGVSGNTIYF
few	-	14	TRBV13	TRBJ2-1	TGTGCCAGCAGCTTCCTAGCGTACCCCGATGAGCAGTTCTTC	CASSFLAYPDEQFF
-	TRBD1	14	TRBV7-2	TRBJ1-5	TGTGCCAGCAGCTTAAGACAGGGGAGTCAGCCCCAGCATTTT	CASSLRQGSQPQHF
once	-	15	TRBV7-9	TRBJ2-1	TGTGCCAGCAGTTCCAGACAGGTATCCTACAATGAGCAGTTCTTC	CASSSRQVSYNEQFF
-	TRBD1	14	TRBV19	TRBJ2-7	TGTGCCAGTAGTATTGGACAGGGGGACTACGAGCAGTACTTC	CASSIGQGDYEQYF
few	-	14	TRBV5-6	TRBJ1-2	TGTGCCAGCAGTCCAAACAGGGCACTCGAAGGCTACACCTTC	CASSPNRALEGYTF
-	TRBD2	16	TRBV2	TRBJ2-7	TGTGCCAGCAGTGGGAGTCTAGCGGGGGGGCTGTACGAGCAGTACTTC	CASSGSLAGGLYEQYF
few	TRBD1	18	TRBV30	TRBJ1-6	TGTGCCTGGAGTTTTCATACTTCGGGACAGGGTTTGGATTCACCCCTCCACTTT	CAWSFHTSGQGLDSPLHF
few	-	15	TRBV5-1	TRBJ2-5	TGCGCCAGCAGCTCCCCGGGGACTGGGCAGGGGACCCAGTACTTC	CASSSPGTGQGTQYF
-	-	15	TRBV7-9	TRBJ1-5	TGTGCCAGCAGCGAAGGGGCAGGAGGCAATCAGCCCCAGCATTTT	CASSEGAGGNQPQHF
few	TRBD1	15	TRBV5-4	TRBJ2-7	TGTGCCAGCAGCCCGGACAGGAGCGCCTCCTACGAGCAGTACTTC	CASSPDRSASYEQYF
few	-	12	TRBV9	TRBJ2-1	TGTGCCAGCAGCGCCCGGGGTTTGGAGCAGTTCTTC	CASSARGLEQFF
-	-	14	TRBV11-3	TRBJ2-2	TGTGCCAGCAGCCCCTCCACAGTCACCGGGGAGCTGTTTTTT	CASSPSTVTGELFF
few	TRBD1	15	TRBV4-3	TRBJ1-5	TGCGCCAGCAGCCAACAACAGGGGGGAGGTCAGCCCCAGCATTTT	CASSQQQGGGQPQHF
-	-	13	TRBV5-1	TRBJ2-7	TGCGCCAGCAGCACCCTTAGCTCCTACGAGCAGTACTTC	CASSTLSSYEQYF
-	TRBD2	14	TRBV25-1	TRBJ2-1	TGTGCCAGCAGTGAGTCGGCGGGGGTTAATGAGCAGTTCTTC	CASSESAGVNEQFF
few	-	13	TRBV4-1	TRBJ1-4	TGCGCCAGCAGCCAAGAAAGGGGGGAAAAACTGTTTTTT	CASSQERGEKLFF
-	-	13	TRBV2	TRBJ2-5	TGTGCCAGCAGTCCAGGGACATCTGAGACCCAGTACTTC	CASSPGTSETQYF
-	-	14	TRBV5-1	TRBJ2-5	TGCGCCAGCAGCTTGGCAAGTCACGGAGAGACCCAGTACTTC	CASSLASHGETQYF
few	TRBD1	18	TRBV19	TRBJ1-5	TGTGCCAGTAGTATATTGGGGACAGGGAAGTATAGCAATCAGCCCCAGCATTTT	CASSILGTGKYSNQPQHF